A single TCR beta chain is shown here with its context. Its antigen is undetermined. This specimen comes from a study of cytomegalovirus exposure and HLA in healthy donors. 60 Vbeta and 13 Jbeta primers were used in PCR. The table came from immunoSEQ multiplex PCR; TCRdb's copy has only in-frame clones and leaves some out. The profile covers about 130,000 clones, with approximately 74% appearing a single time and approximately 6.3% taken by the ten largest. The length of the CDR3 is 13 residues. Per the germline V gene, CDR1 is SEHNR and CDR2 is FQNEAQ (reference sequence). Findings and caveats of the study: About 87% or about 30% of the time was how often most TCR beta V segments were productive, according to an earlier analysis.

This chain joins TRBV7-9 and TRBJ1-3; no firm D call. Input material: PBMCs. The sequence derives from a man aged 40-55 years in good health and CMV-seropositive. This CDR3 is CSGGGLSGNTIYF. DNA of the CDR3: TGTTCCGGAGGAGGGCTTTCTGGAAACACCATATATTTT.